Following are 22 T cell receptor beta chains from one sample sequenced in a study of blood T cells in healthy people across ages. A second PCR of 7 to 11 cycles used a sample-barcoded 5' primer and a J-beta primer mix. MiXCR was run by TCRdb on the 5' RACE reads, yielding one entry per CDR3 protein. The data show under 850,000 distinct CDR3 sequences, 36% seen once. Sequencing was carried out using blood. These receptors were obtained from a man aged 18 to 29 in good health.

This clonotype was observed at least ten times. The J gene is TRBJ2-5, the V gene TRBV20-1, with D maybe TRBD2 (6 bases). Trimming stripped 6 bases from V and 2 bases from J, with 16 bases between. The CDR3 consists of 14 residues. Germline loops: CDR1 DFQATT, CDR2 SNEGSKA (reference sequence). This CDR3 reads CSAHNVEGQETQYF. The CDR3 DNA reads TGCAGTGCCCATAACGTGGAGGGTCAAGAGACCCAGTACTTC.

This clonotype appeared many times. The chain joins TRBV7-2 to TRBJ2-1; TRBD1 matches 8 bases. In germline, CDR1 is SGHTA, CDR2 FQGNSA. The CDR3 length is 12 residues. The V segment lost 8 bases and the J segment 6 bases; nucleotides outside the gene matches: 3. CDR3 protein: CASRTGTNEQFF. In nucleotides, the CDR3 is TGTGCCAGCCGGACAGGGACCAATGAGCAGTTCTTC.

The sample holds a few counts of this clonotype. V is TRBV20-1 and J is TRBJ2-7, with 11 bases matching TRBD1. V was clipped by 3 bases and J by 6 bases; unmatched bases: 4. The germline V gene encodes CDR1 DFQATT and CDR2 SNEGSKA (reference sequence). The CDR3 is 13 amino acids. The CDR3 protein is CSASLGQGGEQYF. DNA for the CDR3: TGCAGTGCTAGTTTGGGACAGGGGGGCGAGCAGTACTTC.

In this sample, this clonotype turned up many times. The J gene is TRBJ1-2, the V gene TRBV10-3, with 9 bases lining up with TRBD1. Germline CDR1 reads ENHRY; CDR2 reads SYGVKD. The length of the CDR3 is 16 residues. With 0 bases clipped from V and 7 bases from J, the junction kept 9 bases outside the gene matches. CDR3 in DNA: TGTGCCATCAGTGAGTCTACAGGGGGCGAGCTCGTTGGCTACACCTTC. This translates into CAISESTGGELVGYTF.

Concerning this clonotype: A single base separates this from a much larger clone, so it may be a read error. The V gene is TRBV12-3 or TRBV12-4, the J gene TRBJ2-3; 7 bases map to TRBD2. Losses at the gene ends were 5 bases for V and 8 bases for J; bases not matched to a gene: 10. The CDR3 has 14 amino acids. The chain's CDR3 is CASSTNGGGTTQYF. In nucleotides, the CDR3 is TGTGCCAGCAGTACTAATGGCGGGGGAACTACGCAGTATTTT.

This clonotype was seen a few times. The genes are TRBV20-1 and TRBJ2-3, with 8 nucleotides matching TRBD2. V lost 3 bases and J lost 0; bases outside the gene matches: 8. Germline V CDR1 and CDR2: DFQATT, SNEGSKA (reference sequence). The CDR3 is 16 amino acids. Here the CDR3 DNA reads TGCAGTGCTAGTGGTCTAGCGGGCCATAGCACAGATACGCAGTATTTT. Translation gives CSASGLAGHSTDTQYF.

On this clonotype itself: A much larger clone is a single base away; this may be a read error. CDR3 in DNA: TGCAGTACTAGAGATAGGGGACTAGCGGGTTACACAGATACGCAGTATTTT. Protein: CSTRDRGLAGYTDTQYF. The V call is TRBV20-1, the J call TRBJ2-3, with 12 bases that match TRBD2. CDR3 length: 17 amino acids. Germline CDR1 and CDR2: DFQATT and SNEGSKA (reference sequence).

The V gene is TRBV9, the J gene TRBJ2-3, with D possibly called TRBD1 or TRBD2 (5 bases each). V lost 0 bases, J lost 1 base, and 15 bases lay in between. In germline, CDR1 is SGDLS, CDR2 YYNGEE. The CDR3 extends over 17 amino acids. CDR3 amino acids: CASSVDPGRARTDTQYF. The DNA for the CDR3 is TGTGCCAGCAGCGTAGACCCGGGGCGGGCCCGCACAGATACGCAGTATTTT. The whole variable domain, remainder taken from reference TRBV9 and TRBJ2-3, is DSGVTQTPKHLITATGQRVTLRCSPRSGDLSVYWYQQSLDQGLQFLIQYYNGEERAKGNILERFSAQQFPDLHSELNLSSLELGDSALYFCASSVDPGRARTDTQYFGPGTRLTVL.

This chain connects TRBV20-1 to TRBJ2-2; TRBD1 agrees at 11 bases. The CDR3 totals 16 residues. Germline lookup yields CDR1 DFQATT and CDR2 SNEGSKA (reference sequence). V dropped 0 bases and J dropped 3; count of bases not matched to a gene: 3. CDR3: CSARDGQGADTGELFF. CDR3 nucleotides: TGCAGTGCTAGAGACGGACAGGGGGCCGACACCGGGGAGCTGTTTTTT.

This clonotype was observed a handful of times. J is TRBJ1-1 and V is TRBV12-3 or TRBV12-4; D ambiguous. This CDR3 contains 19 residues. Trimming stripped 8 bases from V and 3 bases from J, with 31 bases between. As DNA, the CDR3 is TGTGCCAGCTATCCGCGTCGAGTCAGCTGGAGGGTTGAGGACACTGAAGCTTTCTTT. Amino acids: CASYPRRVSWRVEDTEAFF.

This clonotype was counted between two and nine times. The genes are TRBV28 and TRBJ2-5, with D possibly TRBD2 on 5 matching bases. V was clipped by 6 bases and J by 4 bases, with 18 bases between them. Germline CDR1 MDHEN, CDR2 SYDVKM. CDR3 size: 15 residues. The DNA of the CDR3 is TGTGCCAGCAGCCGCGGACTGGGATCAGGAGAGACCCAGTACTTC. Its protein is CASSRGLGSGETQYF.

As for this clonotype: The junction departs from the called germline gene at one end, perhaps through a read error. The CDR3 DNA is TGTGCCAGCAGAATAGGACAGGAAAATTCGCCCCTCCACTTT. Protein product: CASRIGQENSPLHF. The chain is built from TRBV12-3 or TRBV12-4 and TRBJ1-6; 7 nucleotides agree with TRBD1. The CDR3 totals 14 residues.

The rearrangement joins TRBV5-5 to TRBJ2-1; the match to TRBD1 covers 7 bases. The CDR3 length is 20 residues. J lost 2 bases, V lost 7 bases, and 24 bases had no gene match. Germline V lookup: CDR1 SGHKS, CDR2 YYEKEE (reference sequence). The CDR3 spells CASETNRDSPNRVAYNEQFF. The CDR3, as DNA: TGTGCCAGCGAAACGAACCGGGACAGTCCTAATCGGGTGGCCTACAATGAGCAGTTCTTC.

The genes are TRBV2 and TRBJ2-5, with a weak D call TRBD2 (5 bases). Trimming took off 1 base at V and 5 bases at J, with 14 bases between the two ends. The CDR3 loop spans 15 amino acids. Germline CDR1 is SNHLY and CDR2 is FYNNEI. The CDR3 coding sequence is TGTGCCAGCAGTGAAGGGCCGGGGATGTTGGAGACCCAGTACTTC. It yields the protein CASSEGPGMLETQYF.

V is TRBV7-2 and J is TRBJ1-2, with D unclear. Per germline, CDR1 SGHTA and CDR2 FQGNSA. The CDR3 is made up of 15 amino acids. V lost 5 bases and J lost 0, with 13 bases in between. CDR3 protein: CASSTQPGTNYGYTF. In nucleotides, the CDR3 is TGTGCCAGCAGCACCCAACCTGGGACTAACTATGGCTACACCTTC.

This rearrangement joins TRBV12-3 or TRBV12-4 to TRBJ1-2; 7 bases line up with TRBD1. V lost 5 bases, J lost 8 bases, and 8 bases stayed unmatched. The CDR3 runs 13 residues. The CDR3: CASSGTVRQGYTF. CDR3 nucleotides: TGTGCCAGCAGTGGGACAGTCAGGCAAGGCTACACCTTC.

This clonotype was seen more than once but under ten times. The genes are TRBV5-1 and TRBJ2-1, with 11 bases lining up with TRBD2. The CDR3 sequence is 16 residues long. J lost 1 base, V lost 4 bases, and 4 bases had no gene match. Per the germline V gene, CDR1 is SGHRS and CDR2 is YFSETQ. In DNA form, the CDR3 reads TGCGCCAGCAGCGCTCGGACTAGCGGGTCCTACAATGAGCAGTTCTTC. This sequence encodes CASSARTSGSYNEQFF.

This clonotype was seen many times. This chain uses TRBV10-3 with TRBJ2-3; 10 nucleotides agree with TRBD2. The junction had 7 bases not matched to a gene; V was cut back by 8 bases and J by 2 bases. The CDR3 runs 15 residues. The V gene's germline CDR1 is ENHRY and CDR2 SYGVKD. This chain's CDR3 is CAIGERGGYTDTQYF. CDR3 in DNA: TGTGCCATCGGCGAGCGGGGGGGCTACACAGATACGCAGTATTTT.

This clonotype was picked up many times. The chain combines TRBV12-3 or TRBV12-4 with TRBJ2-1, with 9 bases identical to TRBD1. The V and J ends lost 3 bases and 7 bases, in that order; junction bases with no gene match: 10. CDR3 length: 16 amino acids. The CDR3 nucleotides are TGTGCCAGCAGTTTTATCGGGACAGGGCAGAAGAATGAGCAGTTCTTC. This gives the protein CASSFIGTGQKNEQFF.

The V and J genes are TRBV7-9 and TRBJ2-2; 11 bases are a match to TRBD2. The germline V gene encodes CDR1 SEHNR and CDR2 FQNEAQ (reference sequence). The junction had 6 bases not matched to a gene; V was cut back by 5 bases and J by 4 bases. The CDR3 runs 16 residues. CDR3 nucleotides: TGTGCCAGCAGCCCGACACTAGCGGGGGTCACCGGGGAGCTGTTTTTT. Amino acids: CASSPTLAGVTGELFF.

In its sample, this clonotype was seen a few times. The V gene is TRBV7-3, the J gene TRBJ2-5, with 7 nucleotides matching TRBD1. This CDR3 is built from 15 residues. Trimming took 5 bases from V and 2 from J; bases not matched to a gene: 8. Germline CDR1 is SGHTA and CDR2 is FQGTGA. The CDR3 sequence: CASSMMVGQQETQYF. CDR3 in DNA: TGTGCCAGCAGCATGATGGTGGGACAGCAAGAGACCCAGTACTTC.

This clonotype has at least ten counts. V is TRBV12-3 or TRBV12-4 and J is TRBJ1-2, with 7 bases lining up with TRBD1. The CDR3 runs to 16 residues. V dropped 5 bases and J dropped 4; count of bases not matched to a gene: 13. This CDR3 is CASSLIDLQGTYGYTF. CDR3 nucleotides: TGTGCCAGCAGTCTAATAGATTTACAGGGGACCTATGGCTACACCTTC.